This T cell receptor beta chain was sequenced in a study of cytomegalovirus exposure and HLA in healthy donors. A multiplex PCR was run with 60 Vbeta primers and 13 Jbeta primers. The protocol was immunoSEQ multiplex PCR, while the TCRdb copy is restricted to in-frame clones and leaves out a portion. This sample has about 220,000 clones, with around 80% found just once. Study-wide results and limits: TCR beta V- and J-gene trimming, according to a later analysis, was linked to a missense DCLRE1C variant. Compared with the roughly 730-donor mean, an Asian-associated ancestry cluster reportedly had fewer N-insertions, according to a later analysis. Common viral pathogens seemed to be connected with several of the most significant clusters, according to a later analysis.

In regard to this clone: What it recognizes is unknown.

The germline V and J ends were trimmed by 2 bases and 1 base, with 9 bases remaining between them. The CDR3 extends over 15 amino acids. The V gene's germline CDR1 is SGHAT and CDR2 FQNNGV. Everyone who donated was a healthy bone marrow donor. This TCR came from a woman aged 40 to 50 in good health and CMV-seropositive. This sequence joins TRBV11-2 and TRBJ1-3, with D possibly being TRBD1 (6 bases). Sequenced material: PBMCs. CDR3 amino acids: CASSLQGMSGNTIYF. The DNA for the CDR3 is TGTGCCAGCAGCTTACAGGGGATGTCTGGAAACACCATATATTTT.